Listed below are T cell receptor beta chains from one sample, sequenced in a study of OX40 agonist ivuxolimab in advanced cancers. Method: immunoSEQ multiplex PCR; TCRdb's copy keeps in-frame clones and lacks some. The data show 9,500 to 12,000 clones, about 77% seen once. The sequencing used CD4+ or CD8+ T cells sorted from blood, collected in a trial of the OX40 agonist ivuxolimab. The source of these receptors is an adult with an advanced solid tumor such as melanoma, head and neck, liver or kidney cancer. Each CDR3 is given without its conserved first and last residue. The D gene is left open where the match is weak.

j_call: TRBJ2-7; v_call: TRBV27; d_call: NA; cdr3_aa: ASSFRTGSEQY
j_call: TRBJ2-1; v_call: TRBV7-2; d_call: TRBD2; cdr3_aa: ASSDIAGGPNEQF
j_call: TRBJ2-2; v_call: TRBV5-1; d_call: NA; cdr3_aa: ASSNTNEQYFGPGTGELF
j_call: TRBJ1-1; v_call: TRBV7-6; d_call: TRBD1; cdr3_aa: ASSLQLTGSNTEAF
j_call: TRBJ2-1; v_call: TRBV7-3; d_call: TRBD1; cdr3_aa: ASSVTGGMYNEQF
j_call: TRBJ1-5; v_call: TRBV6-6; d_call: NA; cdr3_aa: ASSGHQASNQPQH
j_call: TRBJ1-5; v_call: TRBV7-6; d_call: TRBD1; cdr3_aa: ASSLGYGTDNQPQH
j_call: TRBJ1-1; v_call: TRBV6-6; d_call: NA; cdr3_aa: ASRGRGGTEAF
j_call: TRBJ1-2; v_call: TRBV12-5; d_call: NA; cdr3_aa: ASGLGDLYGYT
j_call: TRBJ1-1; v_call: TRBV10-3; d_call: TRBD1; cdr3_aa: AIRAPGGWTEAF
j_call: TRBJ2-7; v_call: TRBV6-6; d_call: NA; cdr3_aa: ATASSSYEQY
j_call: TRBJ1-5; v_call: TRBV28; d_call: NA; cdr3_aa: ASSLRQGRNQPQH
j_call: TRBJ2-7; v_call: TRBV4-1; d_call: TRBD2; cdr3_aa: ASSPQFAGEDEQY
j_call: TRBJ1-4; v_call: TRBV4-1; d_call: NA; cdr3_aa: ASSFTPGTAATNEKLF
j_call: TRBJ2-7; v_call: TRBV29-1; d_call: NA; cdr3_aa: SVEEGTSYEQY
j_call: TRBJ2-7; v_call: TRBV5-1; d_call: TRBD2; cdr3_aa: ASSFSAGGGSEQY
j_call: TRBJ1-5; v_call: TRBV7-2; d_call: NA; cdr3_aa: ASSQDEGGGHQPQH
j_call: TRBJ2-1; v_call: TRBV27; d_call: TRBD2; cdr3_aa: ASSQSGGYNEQF
j_call: TRBJ2-7; v_call: TRBV5-1; d_call: NA; cdr3_aa: ASSANPIYEQY
j_call: TRBJ2-1; v_call: TRBV11-1; d_call: TRBD2; cdr3_aa: ASSFPGLAGDREQF
j_call: TRBJ2-3; v_call: TRBV4-3; d_call: NA; cdr3_aa: ASSQDANEEDTQY
j_call: TRBJ2-3; v_call: TRBV28; d_call: NA; cdr3_aa: ASSFLAGTDTQY
j_call: TRBJ1-5; v_call: TRBV6-1; d_call: NA; cdr3_aa: ASSEGDWQPQH
j_call: TRBJ2-7; v_call: TRBV2; d_call: NA; cdr3_aa: ASSEPKSTSYEQY
j_call: TRBJ1-5; v_call: TRBV7-9; d_call: NA; cdr3_aa: ASSKGGSQPQH
j_call: TRBJ1-1; v_call: TRBV6-4; d_call: TRBD1; cdr3_aa: ASSTGVETEAF
j_call: TRBJ1-5; v_call: TRBV19; d_call: TRBD1; cdr3_aa: ASTPRGYQPQH
j_call: TRBJ2-5; v_call: TRBV7-2; d_call: NA; cdr3_aa: ASSSKETQY
j_call: TRBJ2-7; v_call: TRBV7-3; d_call: NA; cdr3_aa: ASSSRLEQY
j_call: TRBJ1-1; v_call: TRBV6-5; d_call: NA; cdr3_aa: AAIVGTEAF
j_call: TRBJ2-1; v_call: TRBV18; d_call: TRBD2; cdr3_aa: ASSRIRGGTPNEQF
j_call: NA; v_call: TRBV5-8; d_call: NA; cdr3_aa: ASSPEGFSSYEQY
j_call: TRBJ2-1; v_call: TRBV4-3; d_call: NA; cdr3_aa: ASSQETGSLSYNEQF
j_call: TRBJ2-1; v_call: TRBV25-1; d_call: TRBD2; cdr3_aa: ASSERTSGNNEQF
j_call: TRBJ2-2; v_call: TRBV15; d_call: NA; cdr3_aa: ATSRGARDSRGGELF
j_call: TRBJ1-2; v_call: TRBV5-4; d_call: NA; cdr3_aa: ASSLSGALLGYT
j_call: TRBJ2-7; v_call: TRBV9; d_call: NA; cdr3_aa: ASSVNSAIAYEQY
j_call: TRBJ1-3; v_call: TRBV27; d_call: NA; cdr3_aa: ASSLWIGNTIY
j_call: TRBJ2-5; v_call: TRBV27; d_call: NA; cdr3_aa: ASRPFPRETQY
j_call: TRBJ2-5; v_call: TRBV9; d_call: TRBD1; cdr3_aa: ASSDRPGDRVPLVETQY
j_call: TRBJ1-3; v_call: TRBV27; d_call: NA; cdr3_aa: ASSLSAGVDTIY